The 27 T cell receptor beta chains presented below share a single source sample, sequenced in a study of T-cell memory formation after mild COVID-19. TCRdb reprocessed the 5' RACE reads via MiXCR and lists one record per CDR3 protein. The sample contains 250,000 or so distinct CDR3 sequences, over 8.5% of which appear only once. Input material: PBMCs or a T cell subset sorted from them (not recorded which). These receptor sequences come from a man aged 18 to 29 who had mild COVID-19 (a few samples of this study predate the infection). Cell type and time point are not known.

This chain uses TRBV11-2 with TRBJ2-1, with TRBD1 matching 9 bases. The CDR3 has 14 residues. Trimming at V came to 3 bases and at J to 7 bases, leaving 4 bases not matched to a gene. Germline V gives CDR1 SGHAT, CDR2 FQNNGV. CDR3 coding DNA: TGTGCCAGCAGCTTGCACAGGGGGCGGAATGAGCAGTTCTTC. This gives the protein CASSLHRGRNEQFF. Using reference TRBV11-2 and TRBJ2-1 for the parts outside the CDR3, the full variable domain is EAGVAQSPRYKIIEKRQSVAFWCNPISGHATLYWYQQILGQGPKLLIQFQNNGVVDDSQLPKDRFSAERLKGVDSTLKIQPAKLEDSAVYLCASSLHRGRNEQFFGPGTRLTVL.

This clonotype was seen ten or more times. V and J are TRBV20-1 and TRBJ1-4; D gene unclear. The CDR3 consists of 11 residues. Germline values: CDR1 DFQATT, CDR2 SNEGSKA (reference sequence). V dropped 3 bases and J dropped 8 bases, with 7 bases sitting between them. The CDR3 region has the DNA TGCAGTGCTAGGGGAGGAGAAAAACTGTTTTTT. Protein sequence: CSARGGEKLFF.

In this sample, this clonotype turned up many times. This chain links TRBV7-9 with TRBJ2-1; D may be TRBD1 or TRBD2 (6 bases each). Trimming left V 5 bases short and J 13 bases short, with 12 bases between. Germline CDR1 is SEHNR and CDR2 is FQNEAQ (reference sequence). This CDR3 spans 11 amino acids. This CDR3 reads CASSPGGGQFF. In DNA, the CDR3 is TGTGCCAGCAGCCCCGGAGGGGGACAGTTCTTC.

The rearrangement uses TRBV5-1 and TRBJ1-1, with D possibly matching TRBD1 (5 bases). CDR3 length: 15 residues. Trimming cost V 3 bases and J 4 bases, with 16 bases left between them. CDR1 and CDR2 from the germline V gene are SGHRS and YFSETQ. The CDR3 DNA is TGCGCCAGCAGCTCGGCTGTCGGGGGGGGCACTGAAGCTTTCTTT. It translates to CASSSAVGGGTEAFF.

The chain employs TRBV15 and TRBJ2-3; TRBD2 is a possible D gene (6 bases). V was trimmed by 6 bases and J by 1 base, leaving 14 bases between them. Germline CDR1 LNHNV, CDR2 YYDKDF (reference sequence). The CDR3 is 15 amino acids. The CDR3 DNA sequence: TGTGCCACCAGTCCGGGACTTCTTCGCACAGATACGCAGTATTTT. Its protein is CATSPGLLRTDTQYF.

The chain joins TRBV7-9 to TRBJ1-3; D gene unclear. This CDR3 spans 15 amino acids. V gave up 3 bases and J gave up 0 bases, with 9 bases separating them. Germline CDR1 is SEHNR and CDR2 is FQNEAQ (reference sequence). In nucleotides, the CDR3 is TGTGCCAGCAGCTTCGGTTCAGTCTCTGGAAACACCATATATTTT. Encoded protein: CASSFGSVSGNTIYF.

This chain joins TRBV7-8 and TRBJ2-5, with a weak D call TRBD1 (6 bases). Germline V gene sequence: CDR1 SGHVS, CDR2 FQNEAQ. Trimming pared 7 bases from V and 5 bases from J, leaving 23 bases between. The CDR3 length is 16 residues. The CDR3 region has the DNA TGTGCCAGCAAAGGGCTTTGGGGGCAGCAAGAGGAGACCCAGTACTTC. It specifies CASKGLWGQQEETQYF. Combining the CDR3 with reference TRBV7-8 and TRBJ2-5 gives the whole variable domain GAGVSQSPRYKVAKRGQDVALRCDPISGHVSLFWYQQALGQGPEFLTYFQNEAQLDKSGLPSDRFFAERPEGSVSTLKIQRTQQEDSAVYLCASKGLWGQQEETQYFGPGTRLLVL.

The chain recombines TRBV20-1 with TRBJ1-1, with 9 bases lining up with TRBD1. The CDR3 is 14 residues long. Germline lookup yields CDR1 DFQATT and CDR2 SNEGSKA (reference sequence). The J segment lost 5 bases and the V segment lost 3 bases, leaving 7 bases of the junction unmatched. Written as DNA, the CDR3 is TGCAGTGCTAGGGGGACAGGGCCAGGTACTGAAGCTTTCTTT. Translation: CSARGTGPGTEAFF.

This clonotype has more than one count but fewer than ten. The CDR3 protein is CASSYMLPRFNYGYTF. The CDR3 coding sequence is TGTGCCAGCAGTTACATGTTGCCGAGATTCAACTATGGCTACACCTTC. The V gene is TRBV6-2 or TRBV6-3, the J gene TRBJ1-2; D gene uncertain. Trimming removed 2 bases from V and 2 bases from J, with 15 bases in between. The CDR3 extends over 16 amino acids. Germline V lookup: CDR1 MNHEY, CDR2 SVGEGT.

This clonotype appeared a few times. V is TRBV4-1 and J is TRBJ1-6; 8 bases align to TRBD1. Germline CDR1 and CDR2: MGHRA and YSYEKL. V lost 1 base to trimming and J lost 7 bases; unmatched junction nucleotides: 3. CDR3 length: 15 residues. In DNA form, the CDR3 reads TGCGCCAGCAGCCAAGTGACAGGGGAAAATTCACCCCTCCACTTT. Translated, it gives CASSQVTGENSPLHF.

This chain links TRBV5-1 with TRBJ2-7, with 7 bases matching TRBD1. Germline V CDR1 and CDR2: SGHRS, YFSETQ. V trimming: 5 bases; J trimming: 4 bases; junction bases outside the gene matches: 18. This CDR3 has 17 amino acids. CDR3 sequence: CASSFSSGTASAYEQYF. CDR3 in DNA: TGCGCCAGCAGTTTTAGCTCCGGGACAGCTTCCGCGTACGAGCAGTACTTC.

This chain uses TRBV4-1 with TRBJ2-5; unclear D gene. The CDR3 is 16 amino acids. Germline CDR1 is MGHRA and CDR2 is YSYEKL. The V end was cut by 5 bases, the J end by 5 bases, with 21 bases between. CDR3 in DNA: TGCGCCAGCAGCTCTAGTGGACGTGGGCCCCTGGAGACCCAGTACTTC. Its translation: CASSSSGRGPLETQYF.

The chain carries TRBV5-5 and TRBJ2-5; D unresolved. From germline, CDR1 is SGHKS and CDR2 YYEKEE (reference sequence). This CDR3 spans 13 amino acids. The V and J ends lost 0 bases and 5 bases respectively, with 8 bases between them. The CDR3 region is CASSLVGVETQYF. The CDR3 nucleotides are TGTGCCAGCAGCTTGGTTGGAGTGGAGACCCAGTACTTC. The full variable domain, with the rest looked up from reference TRBV5-5 and TRBJ2-5, is DAGVTQSPTHLIKTRGQQVTLRCSPISGHKSVSWYQQVLGQGPQFIFQYYEKEERGRGNFPDRFSARQFPNYSSELNVNALLLGDSALYLCASSLVGVETQYFGPGTRLLVL.

This clonotype appeared a few times. The J gene is TRBJ1-2, the V gene TRBV12-3 or TRBV12-4; maybe TRBD1 (5 bases). The length of the CDR3 is 16 residues. V was pared by 6 bases and J by 1 base, with 18 bases between. The CDR3 bases are TGTGCCAGCAGCCCCTCCTTGGGACTGATTAACTATGGCTACACCTTC. It translates to CASSPSLGLINYGYTF.

V usage is TRBV18 and J usage is TRBJ2-6; TRBD2 might be the D (5 bases). The CDR3 has 19 amino acids. Germline CDR1 and CDR2: KGHSH and LQKENI. V was clipped by 2 bases and J by 2 bases, with 19 bases between them. CDR3 nucleotide sequence: TGTGCCAGCTCACCAGTGAGTGGAGGCTTCTCAGCTGGGGCCAACGTCCTGACTTTC. This translates into CASSPVSGGFSAGANVLTF.

This clonotype showed up just a few times. The chain has TRBV6-2 or TRBV6-3 and TRBJ2-7; TRBD1 is a possible D gene (6 bases). CDR3 length: 16 amino acids. Germline V CDR1 and CDR2: MNHEY, SVGEGT. With 5 bases removed from V and 0 bases from J, the gap between germline ends came to 17 bases. The CDR3 here is CASSPPRGSLSYEQYV. The CDR3 nucleotides are TGTGCCAGCAGTCCCCCCAGGGGATCCCTCTCCTACGAGCAGTACGTC.

The chain joins TRBV9 to TRBJ1-1; TRBD1 matches 8 bases. Looked up from germline, CDR1 is SGDLS and CDR2 is YYNGEE. With 4 bases clipped from V and 11 bases from J, the junction kept 4 bases outside the gene matches. The CDR3 is 11 residues long. The CDR3 here is CASSSDRGAFF. DNA for the CDR3: TGTGCCAGCAGCTCCGACAGGGGCGCTTTCTTT.

At least ten counts were recorded for this clonotype. The CDR3 loop reads CASSRQTGTYEQYF. CDR3 bases: TGTGCCAGCAGCAGACAGACCGGGACCTACGAGCAGTACTTC. The rearrangement uses TRBV7-6 and TRBJ2-7; D is perhaps TRBD1 or TRBD2 (5 bases each). The CDR3 is made up of 14 amino acids. Germline-derived CDR1 and CDR2 are SGHVS and FNYEAQ. Trimming took off 5 bases at V and 2 bases at J, with 13 bases between the two ends.

V usage is TRBV4-3 and J usage is TRBJ1-2; 7 nucleotides align to TRBD1. Per germline, CDR1 LGHNA and CDR2 YSLEER. The CDR3 covers 15 residues. The V segment lost 1 base and the J segment 3 bases; nucleotides outside the gene matches: 5. CDR3 sequence reads: CASSQAQGVHYGYTF. CDR3 DNA sequence: TGCGCCAGCAGCCAAGCCCAGGGGGTACACTATGGCTACACCTTC.

The chain recombines TRBV7-9 with TRBJ2-7; D is unresolved. V was trimmed by 1 base and J by 0 bases, leaving 10 bases between them. Germline V gene lookup returns CDR1 SEHNR and CDR2 FQNEAQ (reference sequence). The CDR3 covers 15 residues. Written as DNA, the CDR3 is TGTGCCAGCAGCTTAGGTTACGGCAGCTCCTACGAGCAGTACTTC. Protein: CASSLGYGSSYEQYF.

The table lists this clonotype with a few counts. The V and J genes are TRBV3-1 and TRBJ2-5; no firm D call. Germline V gene sequence: CDR1 LGHDT, CDR2 YNNKEL (reference sequence). The V gene lost 3 bases and the J gene lost 4 bases, with 6 bases spanning the gap. This CDR3 is built from 12 residues. The CDR3 DNA reads TGTGCCAGCAGCCAGACAACAGAGACCCAGTACTTC. This codes for CASSQTTETQYF.

This clonotype was recorded at least ten times. The J gene is TRBJ1-2, the V gene TRBV10-3; TRBD1 agrees at 9 bases. The CDR3 covers 12 residues. Germline V gene lookup returns CDR1 ENHRY and CDR2 SYGVKD. With V trimmed by 8 bases and J by 7 bases, 5 bases remained unmatched. The DNA of the CDR3 is TGTGCCATCCTACAGGGGGCAAGTGGCTACACCTTC. This translates into CAILQGASGYTF.

J is TRBJ2-2 and V is TRBV4-3; 7 bases line up with TRBD2. CDR1 and CDR2 from the germline V gene are LGHNA and YSLEER. The trim removed 1 base at V and 6 bases at J, leaving 8 bases unmatched. The CDR3 consists of 16 residues. The CDR3 loop is CASSQGNRAGAGELFF. The CDR3 bases are TGCGCCAGCAGCCAAGGGAACCGCGCGGGGGCCGGGGAGCTGTTTTTT.

This clonotype was seen a handful of times. The rearrangement uses TRBV11-2 and TRBJ2-5, with TRBD2 matching over 8 bases. This CDR3 region has 15 residues. After removal of 4 bases from V and 7 bases from J, the junction contained 11 bases not matched to a gene. Looked up from germline, CDR1 is SGHAT and CDR2 is FQNNGV. The CDR3 here is CASSSVLGGAGTQYF. In DNA, the CDR3 is TGTGCCAGCAGCTCTGTACTCGGGGGGGCTGGGACCCAGTACTTC.

This clonotype was seen a handful of times. CDR3 residues: CASSQQSRGWGYGYTF. The CDR3 DNA is TGTGCCAGCAGCCAACAAAGCAGGGGTTGGGGCTATGGCTACACCTTC. The V call is TRBV3-1, the J call TRBJ1-2, with D perhaps TRBD1 (6 bases). This CDR3 has 16 amino acids. V dropped 2 bases and J dropped 4 bases, with 17 bases sitting between them. The germline V gene has CDR1 LGHDT and CDR2 YNNKEL (reference sequence).

The rearrangement links TRBV4-1 to TRBJ1-5, with TRBD1 as a possible D gene (6 bases). Trimming took off 4 bases at V and 6 bases at J, with 16 bases between the two ends. The CDR3 runs 15 residues. CDR1 and CDR2 from the germline V gene are MGHRA and YSYEKL. In DNA form, the CDR3 reads TGCGCCAGCAGCCGATCGACAGGAGGAAGTCAGCCCCAGCATTTT. Translation: CASSRSTGGSQPQHF.

This clonotype was recorded many times. The genes are TRBV5-1 and TRBJ2-2, with D maybe TRBD1 (5 bases). CDR1 and CDR2 (germline): SGHRS, YFSETQ. V was trimmed by 1 base and J by 0 bases, leaving 7 bases between them. This CDR3 has 15 residues. CDR3 sequence (DNA): TGCGCCAGCAGCTTGACAGGAACGAACACCGGGGAGCTGTTTTTT. This sequence encodes CASSLTGTNTGELFF. Together with reference TRBV5-1 and TRBJ2-2, the CDR3 gives the full variable domain: KAGVTQTPRYLIKTRGQQVTLSCSPISGHRSVSWYQQTPGQGLQFLFEYFSETQRNKGNFPGRFSGRQFSNSRSEMNVSTLELGDSALYLCASSLTGTNTGELFFGEGSRLTVL.